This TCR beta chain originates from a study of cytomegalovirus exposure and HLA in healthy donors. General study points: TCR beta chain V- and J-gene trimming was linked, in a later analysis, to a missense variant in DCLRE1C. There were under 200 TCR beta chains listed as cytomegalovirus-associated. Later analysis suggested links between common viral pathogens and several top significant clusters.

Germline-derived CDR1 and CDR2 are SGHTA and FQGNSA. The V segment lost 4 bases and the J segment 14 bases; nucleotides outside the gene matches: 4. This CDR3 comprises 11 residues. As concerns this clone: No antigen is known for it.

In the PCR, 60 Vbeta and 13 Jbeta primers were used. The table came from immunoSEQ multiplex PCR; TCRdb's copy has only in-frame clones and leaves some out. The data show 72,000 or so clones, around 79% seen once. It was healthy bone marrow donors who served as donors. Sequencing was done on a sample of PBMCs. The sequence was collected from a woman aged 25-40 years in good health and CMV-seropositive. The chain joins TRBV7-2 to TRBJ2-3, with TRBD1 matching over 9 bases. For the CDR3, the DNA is TGTGCCAGCAGCTCCCGGGACAGGGTGTATTTT. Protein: CASSSRDRVYF.